The clone carrying this T cell receptor beta chain was found a few times. Its target is unknown. The library came from three nested PCR rounds adapted from ARM-PCR protocols. TCRdb called the multiplex PCR reads again in MiXCR, with one record for every CDR3 protein. There are over 110,000 distinct CDR3 sequences in the sample; approximately 66% occur only once, and over 15% lies in the top ten. With 6 bases clipped from V and 0 bases from J, the junction kept 3 bases outside the gene matches. This CDR3 is built from 14 residues. Germline loops: CDR1 MDHEN, CDR2 SYDVKM. The sample originates from a study of tumor and adjacent non-tumor tissue in lung cancer. Regarding the study as a whole: Compared with tumor, normal lung showed significantly lower TCR diversity. In normal lung, the top 100 clones were significantly more dominant than in tumor.

This sample's RNA came from whole unsorted tissue. Sequencing was performed on lung tumor tissue. The TCR comes from a man aged 55 to 70 with small cell lung cancer. The chain links TRBV28 to TRBJ2-7; TRBD2 matches at 9 bases. The CDR3 bases are TGTGCCAGCAGCCCGGGACTAGCCTCCTACGAGCAGTACTTC. Encoded protein: CASSPGLASYEQYF. Based on the CDR3 plus reference TRBV28 and TRBJ2-7, the full variable domain is DVKVTQSSRYLVKRTGEKVFLECVQDMDHENMFWYRQDPGLGLRLIYFSYDVKMKEKGDIPEGYSVSREKKERFSLILESASTNQTSMYLCASSPGLASYEQYFGPGTRLTVT.